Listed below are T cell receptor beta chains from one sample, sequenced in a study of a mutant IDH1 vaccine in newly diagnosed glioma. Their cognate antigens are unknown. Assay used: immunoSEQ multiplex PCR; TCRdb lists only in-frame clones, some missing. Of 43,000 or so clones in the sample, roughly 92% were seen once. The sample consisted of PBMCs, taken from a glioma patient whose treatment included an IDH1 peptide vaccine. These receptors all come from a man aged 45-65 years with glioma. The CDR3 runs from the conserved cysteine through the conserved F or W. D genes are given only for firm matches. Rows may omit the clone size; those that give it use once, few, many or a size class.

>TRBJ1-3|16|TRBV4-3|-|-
CASSPQPGHSGNTIYF
TGCGCCAGCAGCCCTCAACCAGGACACTCTGGAAACACCATATATTTT
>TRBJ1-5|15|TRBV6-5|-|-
CASSYSGHSNQPQHF
TGTGCCAGCAGTTATTCGGGCCATAGCAATCAGCCCCAGCATTTT
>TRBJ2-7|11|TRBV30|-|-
CAWSEVYEQYF
TGTGCCTGGAGCGAGGTCTACGAGCAGTACTTC
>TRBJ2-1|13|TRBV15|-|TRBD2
CATSAGGPNEQFF
TGTGCCACCAGCGCGGGAGGGCCCAATGAGCAGTTCTTC
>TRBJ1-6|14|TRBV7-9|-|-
CASSLDMGSSPLHF
TGTGCCAGCAGCTTAGACATGGGAAGTTCACCCCTCCACTTT
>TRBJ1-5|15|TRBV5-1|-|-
CASRRYSDSNQPQHF
TGCGCCAGCAGGCGATACAGCGATAGCAATCAGCCCCAGCATTTT
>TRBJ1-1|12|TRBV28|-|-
CASQFISTRAFF
TGTGCCAGCCAGTTTATTAGTACGCGAGCTTTCTTT
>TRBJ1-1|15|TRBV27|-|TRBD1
CASRKALTGGTEAFF
TGTGCCAGCAGAAAAGCCCTGACAGGGGGCACTGAAGCTTTCTTT
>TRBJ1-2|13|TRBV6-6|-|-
CASSSDSNYGYTF
TGTGCCAGCAGTTCCGACAGCAACTATGGCTACACCTTC
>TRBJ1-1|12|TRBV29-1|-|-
CSVDRGYTEAFF
TGCAGCGTTGATAGAGGCTACACTGAAGCTTTCTTT
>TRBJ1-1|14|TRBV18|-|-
CASSPSMENTEAFF
TGTGCCAGCTCACCGTCCATGGAGAACACTGAAGCTTTCTTT
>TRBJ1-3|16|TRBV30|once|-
CAWSAQGISSGNTIYF
TGTGCCTGGAGCGCCCAAGGGATCTCCTCTGGAAACACCATATATTTT
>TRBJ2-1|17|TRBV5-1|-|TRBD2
CASSSSAGLAGGDEQFF
TGCGCCAGCAGCTCATCGGCCGGACTAGCGGGGGGCGATGAGCAGTTCTTC
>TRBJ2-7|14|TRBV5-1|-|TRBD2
CASSPTSGNPEQYF
TGCGCCAGCAGCCCAACTAGCGGGAACCCCGAGCAGTACTTC
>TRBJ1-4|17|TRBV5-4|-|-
CASSLGRGGGTNEKLFF
TGTGCCAGCAGCTTAGGGAGGGGAGGAGGAACTAATGAAAAACTGTTTTTT
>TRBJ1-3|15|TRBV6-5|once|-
CASSAGQSSGNTIYF
TGTGCCAGCAGCGCGGGACAAAGCTCTGGAAACACCATATATTTT
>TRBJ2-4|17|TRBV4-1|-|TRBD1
CASSQATGRLAKNIQYF
TGCGCCAGCAGCCAGGCGACAGGGCGCCTAGCCAAAAACATTCAGTACTTC
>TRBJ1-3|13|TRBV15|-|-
CATSDLSGNTIYF
TGTGCCACCAGTGACCTTTCTGGAAACACCATATATTTT
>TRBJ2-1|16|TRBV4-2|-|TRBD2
CASSQDASGGDLEQFF
TGTGCCAGCAGCCAAGATGCTAGCGGGGGGGATCTTGAGCAGTTCTTC
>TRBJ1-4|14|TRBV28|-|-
CASSDSGQYEKLFF
TGTGCCAGCAGCGACTCCGGACAGTATGAAAAACTGTTTTTT
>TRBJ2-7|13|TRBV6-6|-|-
CASSYSLARGGYF
TGTGCCAGCAGTTACTCGTTAGCCCGAGGGGGGTACTTC
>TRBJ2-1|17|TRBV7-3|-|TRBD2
CASSLRLAGGLNNEQFF
TGTGCCAGCAGCTTAAGGCTAGCGGGAGGGTTAAACAATGAGCAGTTCTTC
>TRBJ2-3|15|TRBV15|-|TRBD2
CATSGSGASTDTQYF
TGTGCCACCAGCGGGAGCGGGGCTAGCACAGATACGCAGTATTTT